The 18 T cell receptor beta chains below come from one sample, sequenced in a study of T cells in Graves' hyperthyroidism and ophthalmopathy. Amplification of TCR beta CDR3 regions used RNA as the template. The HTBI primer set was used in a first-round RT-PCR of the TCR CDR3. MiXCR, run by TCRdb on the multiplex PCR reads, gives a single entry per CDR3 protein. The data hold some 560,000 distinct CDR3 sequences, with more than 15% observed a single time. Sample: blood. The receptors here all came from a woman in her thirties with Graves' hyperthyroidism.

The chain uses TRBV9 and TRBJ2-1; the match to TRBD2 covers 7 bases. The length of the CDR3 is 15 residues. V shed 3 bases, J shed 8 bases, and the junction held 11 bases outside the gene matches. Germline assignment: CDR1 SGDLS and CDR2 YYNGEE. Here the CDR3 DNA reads TGTGCCAGCAGCGATCCGGGACTAATCGTCCATGAGCAGTTCTTC. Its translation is CASSDPGLIVHEQFF.

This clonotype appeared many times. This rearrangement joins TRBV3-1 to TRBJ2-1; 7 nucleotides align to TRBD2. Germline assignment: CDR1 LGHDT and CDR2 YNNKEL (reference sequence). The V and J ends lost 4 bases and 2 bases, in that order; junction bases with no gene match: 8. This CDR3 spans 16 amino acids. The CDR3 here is CASSLKLAPPYNEQFF. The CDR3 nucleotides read TGTGCCAGCAGCCTAAAACTAGCGCCCCCCTACAATGAGCAGTTCTTC.

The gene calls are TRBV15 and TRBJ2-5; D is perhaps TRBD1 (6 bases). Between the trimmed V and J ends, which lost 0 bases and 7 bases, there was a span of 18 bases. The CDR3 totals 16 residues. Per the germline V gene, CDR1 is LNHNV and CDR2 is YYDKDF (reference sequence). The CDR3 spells CATSRDGFQGSVTQYF. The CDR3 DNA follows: TGTGCCACCAGCAGAGATGGGTTTCAGGGGTCGGTGACCCAGTACTTC.

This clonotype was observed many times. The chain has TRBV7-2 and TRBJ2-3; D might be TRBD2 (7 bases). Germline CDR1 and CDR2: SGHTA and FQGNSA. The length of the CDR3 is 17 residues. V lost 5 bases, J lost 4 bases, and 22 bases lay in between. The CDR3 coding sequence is TGTGCCAGCAGCCCTGGGGGGGGCAGGGATTCTCCAGATACGCAGTATTTT. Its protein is CASSPGGGRDSPDTQYF.

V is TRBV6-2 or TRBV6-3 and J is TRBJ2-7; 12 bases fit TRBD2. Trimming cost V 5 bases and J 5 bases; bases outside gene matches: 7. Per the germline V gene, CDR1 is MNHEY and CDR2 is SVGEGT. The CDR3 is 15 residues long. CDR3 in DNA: TGTGCCAGCAGTAGCAGACTAGCGGGAGAAAACGAGCAGTACTTC. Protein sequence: CASSSRLAGENEQYF.

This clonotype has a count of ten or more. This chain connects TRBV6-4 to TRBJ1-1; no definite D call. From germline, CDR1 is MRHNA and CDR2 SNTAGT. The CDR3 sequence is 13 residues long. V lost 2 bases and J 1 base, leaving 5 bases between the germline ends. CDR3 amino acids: CASSDRTNTEAFF. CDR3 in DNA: TGTGCCAGCAGTGACAGAACGAACACTGAAGCTTTCTTT.

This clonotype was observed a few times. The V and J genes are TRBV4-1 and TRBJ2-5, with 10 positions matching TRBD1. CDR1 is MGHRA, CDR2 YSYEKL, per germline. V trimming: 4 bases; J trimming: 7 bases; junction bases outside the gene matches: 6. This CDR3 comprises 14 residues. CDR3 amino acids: CASSPGTGERTQYF. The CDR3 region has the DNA TGCGCCAGCAGCCCCGGGACAGGGGAGAGGACCCAGTACTTC.

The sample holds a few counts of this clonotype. DNA of the CDR3: TGTGCCTGGAGCGGGTCTGGAAACACCATATATTTT. This codes for CAWSGSGNTIYF. The chain recombines TRBV30 with TRBJ1-3; D remains unclear. The CDR3 runs to 12 residues. Germline assignment: CDR1 GTSNPN and CDR2 SVGIG (reference sequence). Between the trimmed V and J ends, which lost 3 bases and 1 base, there was a span of 4 bases.

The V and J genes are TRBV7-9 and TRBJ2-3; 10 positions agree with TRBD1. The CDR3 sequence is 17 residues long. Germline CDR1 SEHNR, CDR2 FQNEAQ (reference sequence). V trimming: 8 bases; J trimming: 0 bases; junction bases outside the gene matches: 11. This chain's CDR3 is CASQQSGTGDSTDTQYF. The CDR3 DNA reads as TGTGCCAGCCAACAGTCCGGGACAGGGGATAGCACAGATACGCAGTATTTT.

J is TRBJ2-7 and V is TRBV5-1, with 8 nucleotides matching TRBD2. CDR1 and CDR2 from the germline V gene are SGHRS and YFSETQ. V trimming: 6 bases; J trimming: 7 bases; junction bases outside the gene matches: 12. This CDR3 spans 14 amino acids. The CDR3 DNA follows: TGCGCCAGCATCCTTAGCGGGATGTCCGGGGAGCAGTACTTC. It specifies CASILSGMSGEQYF.

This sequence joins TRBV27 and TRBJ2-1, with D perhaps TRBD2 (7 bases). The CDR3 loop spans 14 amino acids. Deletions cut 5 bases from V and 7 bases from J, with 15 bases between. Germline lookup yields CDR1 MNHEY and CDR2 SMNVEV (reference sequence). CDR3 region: CASSRRRGGNEQFF. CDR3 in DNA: TGTGCCAGCAGTAGGCGGAGGGGGGGGAATGAGCAGTTCTTC.

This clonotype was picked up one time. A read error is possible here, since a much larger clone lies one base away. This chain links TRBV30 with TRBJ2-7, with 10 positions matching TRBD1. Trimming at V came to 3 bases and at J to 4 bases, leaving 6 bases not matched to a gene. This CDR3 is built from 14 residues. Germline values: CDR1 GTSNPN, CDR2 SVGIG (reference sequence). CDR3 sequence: CAWSGQGVNYEQYF. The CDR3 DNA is TGTGCCTGGAGCGGACAGGGGGTCAATTACGAGCAGTACTTC. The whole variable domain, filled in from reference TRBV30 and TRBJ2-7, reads SQTIHQWPATLVQPVGSPLSLECTVEGTSNPNLYWYRQAAGRGLQLLFYSVGIGQISSEVPQNLSASRPQDRQFILSSKKLLLSDSGFYLCAWSGQGVNYEQYFGPGTRLTVT.

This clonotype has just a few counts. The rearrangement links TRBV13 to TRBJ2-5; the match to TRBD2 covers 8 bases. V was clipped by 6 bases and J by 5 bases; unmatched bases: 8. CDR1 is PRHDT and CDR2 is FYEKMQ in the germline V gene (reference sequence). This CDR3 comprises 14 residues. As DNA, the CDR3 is TGTGCCAGCAGGGCCGCCGGGGGGGTTGAGACCCAGTACTTC. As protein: CASRAAGGVETQYF.

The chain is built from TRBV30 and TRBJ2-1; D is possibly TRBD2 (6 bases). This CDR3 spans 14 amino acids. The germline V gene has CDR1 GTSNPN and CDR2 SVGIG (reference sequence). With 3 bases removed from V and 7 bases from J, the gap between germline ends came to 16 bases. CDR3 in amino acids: CAWRNRDFRNEQFF. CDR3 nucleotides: TGTGCCTGGAGAAATCGGGACTTCCGGAATGAGCAGTTCTTC.

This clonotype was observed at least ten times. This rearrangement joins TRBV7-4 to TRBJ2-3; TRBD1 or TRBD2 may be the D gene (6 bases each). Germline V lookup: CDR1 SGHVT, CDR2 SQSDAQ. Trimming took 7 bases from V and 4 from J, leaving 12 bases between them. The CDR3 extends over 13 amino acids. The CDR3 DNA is TGTGCCAGCACCCCGAGGGGGGCAGATACGCAGTATTTT. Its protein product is CASTPRGADTQYF.

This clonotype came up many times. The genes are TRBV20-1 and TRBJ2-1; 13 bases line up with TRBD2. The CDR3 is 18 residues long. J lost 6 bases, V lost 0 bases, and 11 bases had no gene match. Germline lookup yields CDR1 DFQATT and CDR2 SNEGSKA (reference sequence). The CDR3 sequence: CSARDHKRTSGSGNEQFF. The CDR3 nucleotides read TGCAGTGCTAGAGATCACAAAAGGACTAGCGGGAGTGGCAATGAGCAGTTCTTC.

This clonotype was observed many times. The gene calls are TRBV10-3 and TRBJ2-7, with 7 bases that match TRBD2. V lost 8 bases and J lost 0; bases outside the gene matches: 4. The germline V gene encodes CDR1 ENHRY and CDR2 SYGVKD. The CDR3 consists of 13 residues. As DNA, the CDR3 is TGTGCCATCGGGGGAGGGATCTCCTACGAGCAGTACTTC. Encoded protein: CAIGGGISYEQYF.

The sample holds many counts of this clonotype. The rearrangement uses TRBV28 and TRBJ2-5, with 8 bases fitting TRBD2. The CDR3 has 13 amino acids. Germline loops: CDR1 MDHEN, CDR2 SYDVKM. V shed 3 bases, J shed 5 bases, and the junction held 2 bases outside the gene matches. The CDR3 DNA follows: TGTGCCAGCAGTTTGTCGGGAGGGGAGACCCAGTACTTC. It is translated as CASSLSGGETQYF.